A single T cell receptor (beta chain) is shown here with its context. The data were obtained in a study of T cell repertoires in ileal Crohn's disease. Study overall: Every patient was operated on for stricturing (roughly 60%) or penetrating (approximately 40%) complications.

V was trimmed by 7 bases and J by 7 bases, leaving 13 bases between them. Per the germline V gene, CDR1 is MDHEN and CDR2 is SYDVKM. This CDR3 is 12 amino acids long. Clones were sequenced by immunoSEQ multiplex PCR, and TCRdb holds only the in-frame ones, with some missing. Of 14,000 or so clones in the sample, around 79% were seen once. The sequenced sample consisted of ileal tissue. The chain is built from TRBV28 and TRBJ2-5, with D possibly TRBD2 on 7 matching bases. The receptor comes from an adult with Crohn's disease. CDR3 DNA sequence: TGTGCCAGCACTGGACAGCGGGGGACCCAGTACTTC. This gives the protein CASTGQRGTQYF.